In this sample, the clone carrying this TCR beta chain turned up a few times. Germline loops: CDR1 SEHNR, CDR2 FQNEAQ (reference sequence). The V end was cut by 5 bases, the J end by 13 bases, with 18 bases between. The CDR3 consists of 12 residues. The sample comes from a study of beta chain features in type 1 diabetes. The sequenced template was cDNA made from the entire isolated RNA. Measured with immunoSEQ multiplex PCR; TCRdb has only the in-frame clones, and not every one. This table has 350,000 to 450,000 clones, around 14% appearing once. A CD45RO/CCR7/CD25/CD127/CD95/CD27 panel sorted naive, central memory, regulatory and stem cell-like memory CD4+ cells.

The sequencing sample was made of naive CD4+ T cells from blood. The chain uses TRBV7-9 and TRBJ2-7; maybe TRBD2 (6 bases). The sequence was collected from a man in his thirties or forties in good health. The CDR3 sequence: CASSPKEGRIYF. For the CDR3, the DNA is TGTGCCAGCAGCCCCAAGGAGGGACGCATTTACTTC. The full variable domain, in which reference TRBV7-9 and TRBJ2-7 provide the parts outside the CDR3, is DTGVSQNPRHKITKRGQNVTFRCDPISEHNRLYWYRQTLGQGPEFLTYFQNEAQLEKSRLLSDRFSAERPKGSFSTLEIQRTEQGDSAMYLCASSPKEGRIYFGPGTRLTVT.